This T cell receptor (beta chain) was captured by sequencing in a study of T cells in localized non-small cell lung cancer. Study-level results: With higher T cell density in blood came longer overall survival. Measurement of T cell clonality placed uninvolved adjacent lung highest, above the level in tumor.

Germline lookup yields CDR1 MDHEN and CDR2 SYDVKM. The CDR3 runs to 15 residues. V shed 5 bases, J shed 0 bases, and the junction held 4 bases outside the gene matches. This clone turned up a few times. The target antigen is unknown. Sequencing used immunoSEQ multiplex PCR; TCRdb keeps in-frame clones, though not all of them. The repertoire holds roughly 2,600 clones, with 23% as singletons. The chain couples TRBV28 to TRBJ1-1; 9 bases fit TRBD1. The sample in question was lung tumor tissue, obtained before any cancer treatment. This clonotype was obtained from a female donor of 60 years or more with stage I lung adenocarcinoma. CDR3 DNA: TGTGCCAGCAGTCCCCGGACAGGGGTGAACACTGAAGCTTTCTTT. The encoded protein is CASSPRTGVNTEAFF.